This paragraph reports one TCR beta chain. Through MiXCR, TCRdb re-clonotyped the PCR reads. The table shows thousands of clones, with roughly 38% occurring only once. This record comes from a study of metastatic and nonmetastatic thyroid tumors. The overall study: Peripheral blood and tumor or nodule samples from malignant and benign thyroid patients were compared.

All patients were untreated before thyroid surgery. Germline V gene lookup returns CDR1 DFQATT and CDR2 SNEGSKA (reference sequence). J gave up 6 bases and V 7 bases, and 11 bases lay outside the gene matches. CDR3 size: 13 residues. Sequencing was done on a sample of adjacent normal tissue. The chain employs TRBV20-1 and TRBJ1-1; 7 nucleotides match TRBD1. The sequence was obtained from a female donor with papillary thyroid cancer or a benign thyroid nodule (not recorded which). Some clones in this sample may be carry-over from other donors' samples. CDR3 amino acids: CSVPDRLRSEAFF. In nucleotides, the CDR3 is TGCAGTGTTCCGGACAGGCTAAGGTCTGAAGCTTTCTTT.